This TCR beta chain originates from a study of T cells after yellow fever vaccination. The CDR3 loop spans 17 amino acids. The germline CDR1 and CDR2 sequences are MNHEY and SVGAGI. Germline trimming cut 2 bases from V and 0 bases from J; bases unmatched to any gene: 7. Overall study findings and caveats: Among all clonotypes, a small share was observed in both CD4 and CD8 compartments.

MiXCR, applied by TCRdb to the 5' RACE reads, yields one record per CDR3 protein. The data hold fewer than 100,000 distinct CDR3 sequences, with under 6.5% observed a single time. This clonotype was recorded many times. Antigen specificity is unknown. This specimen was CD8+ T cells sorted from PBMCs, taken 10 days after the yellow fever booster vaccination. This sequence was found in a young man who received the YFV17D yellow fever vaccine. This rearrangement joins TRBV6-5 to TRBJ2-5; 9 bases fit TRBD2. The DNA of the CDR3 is TGTGCCAGCAGTTACCTCCGGGCGGGGGGGTACCAAGAGACCCAGTACTTC. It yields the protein CASSYLRAGGYQETQYF.